Listed below are T cell receptor beta chains from one sample, sequenced in a study of blood T cell repertoires in COVID-19. Assay used: immunoSEQ multiplex PCR; TCRdb lists only in-frame clones, some missing. The data contain approximately 170,000 clones, about 92% of them singletons. Sequencing was done on a sample of peripheral blood. The source is a woman between 55 and 75 years old with COVID-19, enrolled during active disease. Both conserved end residues are part of each CDR3. The D gene is left open where the match is weak. Clone size is given for some rows only: seen once, a few or many times, or a class if the clone is expanded.

v_gene: TRBV7-7; abundance: NA; j_gene: TRBJ2-1; d_gene: NA; CDR3aa: CASSQGDEQFF; CDR3nt: TGTGCTAGCAGCCAAGGAGATGAGCAGTTCTTC
v_gene: TRBV30; abundance: few; j_gene: TRBJ1-1; d_gene: TRBD1; CDR3aa: CAWSAITRQGEAFF; CDR3nt: TGTGCCTGGAGCGCAATCACTAGACAGGGTGAAGCTTTCTTT
v_gene: TRBV29-1; abundance: NA; j_gene: TRBJ2-5; d_gene: TRBD1; CDR3aa: CSVNGDRGLGQETQYF; CDR3nt: TGCAGCGTTAACGGGGACAGGGGCTTAGGTCAAGAGACCCAGTACTTC
v_gene: TRBV12-3/TRBV12-4; abundance: NA; j_gene: TRBJ1-2; d_gene: NA; CDR3aa: CASGYIRGDYTF; CDR3nt: TGTGCCAGCGGGTATATCCGGGGGGACTACACCTTC
v_gene: TRBV7-2; abundance: NA; j_gene: TRBJ2-3; d_gene: NA; CDR3aa: CASSLGLPSTDTQYF; CDR3nt: TGTGCCAGCAGCTTAGGGCTTCCTAGCACAGATACGCAGTATTTT
v_gene: TRBV30; abundance: NA; j_gene: TRBJ1-2; d_gene: TRBD1; CDR3aa: CAWRPIGSPGQGDGYTF; CDR3nt: TGTGCCTGGAGACCCATAGGATCCCCCGGACAGGGGGATGGCTACACCTTC
v_gene: TRBV27; abundance: NA; j_gene: TRBJ1-1; d_gene: NA; CDR3aa: CASRPTGLLKAFF; CDR3nt: TGTGCCAGCAGGCCTACCGGTCTGCTGAAAGCTTTCTTT
v_gene: TRBV9; abundance: NA; j_gene: TRBJ1-1; d_gene: NA; CDR3aa: CASSVVGDFGTEAFF; CDR3nt: TGTGCCAGCAGCGTAGTAGGGGATTTCGGGACTGAAGCTTTCTTT
v_gene: TRBV5-1; abundance: NA; j_gene: TRBJ2-7; d_gene: NA; CDR3aa: CASSLARDSYEQYF; CDR3nt: TGCGCCAGCAGCTTGGCGCGGGACTCCTACGAGCAGTACTTC
v_gene: TRBV7-9; abundance: NA; j_gene: TRBJ2-1; d_gene: TRBD1; CDR3aa: CASSYDRASYNEQFF; CDR3nt: TGTGCCAGCAGCTACGACAGGGCCAGCTACAATGAGCAGTTCTTC
v_gene: TRBV5-6; abundance: NA; j_gene: TRBJ1-1; d_gene: NA; CDR3aa: CASSLASGTEAFF; CDR3nt: TGTGCCAGCAGCTTGGCATCGGGCACTGAAGCTTTCTTT
v_gene: TRBV6-1; abundance: NA; j_gene: TRBJ1-1; d_gene: NA; CDR3aa: CASSEARGAANTEAFF; CDR3nt: TGTGCCAGCAGTGAAGCTCGCGGGGCAGCGAACACTGAAGCTTTCTTT
v_gene: TRBV15; abundance: NA; j_gene: TRBJ1-1; d_gene: NA; CDR3aa: CATLGDTEAFF; CDR3nt: TGTGCCACCTTAGGGGACACTGAAGCTTTCTTT
v_gene: TRBV19; abundance: NA; j_gene: TRBJ1-3; d_gene: NA; CDR3aa: CASSLTAGASSGNTIYF; CDR3nt: TGTGCCAGTAGTTTAACGGCGGGGGCCAGCTCTGGAAACACCATATATTTT
v_gene: TRBV19; abundance: NA; j_gene: TRBJ1-6; d_gene: NA; CDR3aa: CASNFKGDSPLHF; CDR3nt: TGTGCCAGTAATTTCAAGGGGGATTCACCCCTCCACTTT
v_gene: TRBV10-3; abundance: NA; j_gene: TRBJ2-6; d_gene: NA; CDR3aa: CAIDAAGALSGANVLTF; CDR3nt: TGTGCCATCGACGCGGCGGGGGCCCTCTCTGGGGCCAACGTCCTGACTTTC
v_gene: TRBV9; abundance: NA; j_gene: TRBJ2-7; d_gene: TRBD2; CDR3aa: CASSPGRGERQYF; CDR3nt: TGTGCCAGCAGCCCAGGACGGGGGGAGCGGCAGTACTTC
v_gene: TRBV27; abundance: once; j_gene: TRBJ1-2; d_gene: TRBD1; CDR3aa: CASSLQWDREVGYTF; CDR3nt: TGTGCCAGCAGTCTCCAGTGGGACAGGGAGGTGGGCTACACCTTC
v_gene: TRBV12-3/TRBV12-4; abundance: NA; j_gene: TRBJ2-7; d_gene: TRBD2; CDR3aa: CASSGGGGYEQYF; CDR3nt: TGTGCCAGCAGTGGGGGGGGTGGCTACGAGCAGTACTTC
v_gene: TRBV4-1; abundance: NA; j_gene: TRBJ1-5; d_gene: NA; CDR3aa: CASSQDRRVQNQPQHF; CDR3nt: TGCGCCAGCAGCCAAGATAGGAGGGTGCAAAATCAGCCCCAGCATTTT
v_gene: TRBV3-1/TRBV3-2; abundance: NA; j_gene: TRBJ2-3; d_gene: TRBD2; CDR3aa: CASSPSSGVGTDTQYF; CDR3nt: TGTGCCAGCAGCCCATCTAGCGGGGTCGGCACAGATACGCAGTATTTT
v_gene: TRBV11-2; abundance: NA; j_gene: TRBJ2-5; d_gene: TRBD1; CDR3aa: CASSGATGVGDQYF; CDR3nt: TGTGCCAGCAGCGGGGCTACAGGGGTGGGGGACCAGTACTTC
v_gene: TRBV4-3; abundance: NA; j_gene: TRBJ1-3; d_gene: NA; CDR3aa: CASSHQGGNTIYF; CDR3nt: TGCGCCAGCAGCCACCAGGGCGGAAACACCATATATTTT
v_gene: TRBV9; abundance: few; j_gene: TRBJ1-1; d_gene: TRBD1; CDR3aa: CASSGTGGMNTEAFF; CDR3nt: TGTGCCAGCAGCGGGACAGGGGGCATGAACACTGAAGCTTTCTTT
v_gene: TRBV9; abundance: once; j_gene: TRBJ1-2; d_gene: NA; CDR3aa: CASSVDSSGQGRDGYTF; CDR3nt: TGTGCCAGCAGCGTAGATTCCTCGGGGCAGGGGAGAGATGGCTACACCTTC
v_gene: TRBV5-1; abundance: NA; j_gene: TRBJ2-2; d_gene: NA; CDR3aa: CASSSASHYTGELFF; CDR3nt: TGCGCCAGCAGTTCGGCTAGCCATTACACCGGGGAGCTGTTTTTT
v_gene: TRBV5-4; abundance: NA; j_gene: TRBJ1-2; d_gene: NA; CDR3aa: CASSLDGDFYGYTF; CDR3nt: TGTGCCAGCAGCTTAGATGGAGACTTCTATGGCTACACCTTC
v_gene: TRBV6-5; abundance: NA; j_gene: TRBJ1-2; d_gene: NA; CDR3aa: CASSSVYGYTF; CDR3nt: TGTGCCAGCAGCTCCGTCTATGGCTACACCTTC
v_gene: TRBV7-2; abundance: NA; j_gene: TRBJ1-6; d_gene: NA; CDR3aa: CASSFTELGGLHF; CDR3nt: TGTGCCAGCAGCTTCACGGAACTAGGGGGCCTCCACTTT
v_gene: TRBV6-6; abundance: NA; j_gene: TRBJ1-1; d_gene: NA; CDR3aa: CASSPIGGRGTEAFF; CDR3nt: TGTGCCAGCAGCCCCATCGGGGGTCGGGGCACTGAAGCTTTCTTT
v_gene: TRBV19; abundance: NA; j_gene: TRBJ1-5; d_gene: NA; CDR3aa: CASSRTVPQPQHF; CDR3nt: TGTGCCAGTAGCAGAACAGTACCTCAGCCCCAGCATTTT
v_gene: TRBV7-8; abundance: NA; j_gene: TRBJ2-7; d_gene: NA; CDR3aa: CASSTSLDRLEQYF; CDR3nt: TGTGCCAGCAGCACCAGTCTAGACAGGCTCGAGCAGTACTTC
v_gene: TRBV19; abundance: once; j_gene: TRBJ1-5; d_gene: TRBD1; CDR3aa: CASKPSGQLNQPQHF; CDR3nt: TGTGCCAGTAAGCCTTCGGGACAGCTCAATCAGCCCCAGCATTTT
v_gene: TRBV7-8; abundance: NA; j_gene: TRBJ1-5; d_gene: TRBD1; CDR3aa: CASSKRTGDSQPQHF; CDR3nt: TGTGCCAGCAGCAAAAGGACAGGGGATAGTCAGCCCCAGCATTTT
v_gene: TRBV25-1; abundance: NA; j_gene: TRBJ2-1; d_gene: NA; CDR3aa: CASSGEGGAYNEQFF; CDR3nt: TGTGCCAGCAGTGGAGAAGGGGGAGCCTACAATGAGCAGTTCTTC
v_gene: TRBV19; abundance: NA; j_gene: TRBJ1-5; d_gene: NA; CDR3aa: CASSIQGRQPQHF; CDR3nt: TGTGCCAGTAGTATTCAGGGCCGTCAGCCCCAGCATTTT
v_gene: TRBV3-1/TRBV3-2; abundance: NA; j_gene: TRBJ1-5; d_gene: TRBD1; CDR3aa: CASSQDWSDRSYSNQPQHF; CDR3nt: TGTGCCAGCAGCCAAGATTGGTCGGACAGGTCCTATAGCAATCAGCCCCAGCATTTT
v_gene: TRBV7-9; abundance: NA; j_gene: TRBJ2-2; d_gene: NA; CDR3aa: CASSSLPRGGELFF; CDR3nt: TGTGCCAGCAGCTCCCTGCCTCGGGGGGGGGAGCTGTTTTTT
v_gene: TRBV5-6; abundance: once; j_gene: TRBJ2-5; d_gene: NA; CDR3aa: CASSQETVQETQYF; CDR3nt: TGTGCCAGCAGCCAGGAGACAGTCCAAGAGACCCAGTACTTC
v_gene: TRBV6-1; abundance: NA; j_gene: TRBJ2-7; d_gene: NA; CDR3aa: CASSERGSSYEQYF; CDR3nt: TGTGCCAGCAGTGAAAGGGGGTCCTCCTACGAGCAGTACTTC
v_gene: TRBV7-3; abundance: once; j_gene: TRBJ2-1; d_gene: TRBD2; CDR3aa: CASSPYRTSGGANEQFF; CDR3nt: TGTGCCAGCAGCCCGTACCGGACTAGCGGGGGGGCCAATGAGCAGTTCTTC
v_gene: TRBV19; abundance: NA; j_gene: TRBJ1-4; d_gene: NA; CDR3aa: CASSMRTLGGNEKLFF; CDR3nt: TGTGCCAGTAGTATGAGGACTCTCGGCGGGAATGAAAAACTGTTTTTT
v_gene: TRBV15; abundance: NA; j_gene: TRBJ1-5; d_gene: NA; CDR3aa: CATSITLRQASNQPQHF; CDR3nt: TGTGCCACCAGCATAACATTACGGCAGGCGAGCAATCAGCCCCAGCATTTT
v_gene: TRBV19; abundance: NA; j_gene: TRBJ2-1; d_gene: TRBD2; CDR3aa: CASSGGMVAVQFF; CDR3nt: TGTGCCAGTAGCGGGGGGATGGTGGCAGTGCAGTTCTTC
v_gene: TRBV7-3; abundance: NA; j_gene: TRBJ1-1; d_gene: NA; CDR3aa: CATPSQENTEAFF; CDR3nt: TGTGCCACCCCATCCCAGGAGAACACTGAAGCTTTCTTT
v_gene: TRBV3-1/TRBV3-2; abundance: few; j_gene: TRBJ2-1; d_gene: TRBD2; CDR3aa: CASSPRTSGGLTTSSYNEQFF; CDR3nt: TGTGCCAGCAGCCCCCGGACTAGCGGGGGCCTAACAACTTCCTCCTACAATGAGCAGTTCTTC
v_gene: TRBV19; abundance: NA; j_gene: TRBJ1-6; d_gene: TRBD1; CDR3aa: CASTLGTGSSPLHF; CDR3nt: TGTGCCAGTACCCTGGGGACAGGCAGCTCACCCCTCCACTTT
v_gene: TRBV5-4; abundance: once; j_gene: TRBJ2-5; d_gene: TRBD1; CDR3aa: CASSSVPGGAETQYF; CDR3nt: TGTGCCAGCAGCTCAGTCCCAGGGGGCGCGGAGACCCAGTACTTC
v_gene: TRBV20-1; abundance: NA; j_gene: TRBJ2-5; d_gene: NA; CDR3aa: CSASGGLGETQYF; CDR3nt: TGCAGTGCTAGTGGGGGGCTAGGGGAGACCCAGTACTTC
v_gene: TRBV29-1; abundance: NA; j_gene: TRBJ2-7; d_gene: TRBD2; CDR3aa: CSVEEAGLAGDSYEQYF; CDR3nt: TGCAGCGTTGAAGAAGCCGGACTAGCGGGGGACTCCTACGAGCAGTACTTC
v_gene: TRBV11-2; abundance: NA; j_gene: TRBJ1-5; d_gene: NA; CDR3aa: CASSLAYNQPQHF; CDR3nt: TGTGCCAGCAGCTTAGCGTACAATCAGCCCCAGCATTTT
v_gene: TRBV21-1; abundance: NA; j_gene: TRBJ2-7; d_gene: NA; CDR3aa: CASSKSGPGGKYF; CDR3nt: TGTGCCAGCAGCAAAAGTGGTCCGGGGGGTAAGTACTTC
v_gene: TRBV6-5; abundance: NA; j_gene: TRBJ2-5; d_gene: NA; CDR3aa: CASSPRLDGRKTQYF; CDR3nt: TGTGCCAGCAGTCCCCGACTAGATGGTAGGAAGACCCAGTACTTC
v_gene: TRBV6-5; abundance: NA; j_gene: TRBJ1-5; d_gene: TRBD1; CDR3aa: CASRATGFNQPQHF; CDR3nt: TGTGCCAGCAGAGCGACAGGGTTCAATCAGCCCCAGCATTTT
v_gene: TRBV6-6; abundance: NA; j_gene: TRBJ1-3; d_gene: NA; CDR3aa: CASSPRRGSGNTIYF; CDR3nt: TGTGCCAGCAGTCCCAGGCGGGGCTCTGGAAACACCATATATTTT
v_gene: TRBV29-1; abundance: NA; j_gene: TRBJ1-5; d_gene: TRBD1; CDR3aa: CSVKAGGDPNQPQHF; CDR3nt: TGCAGCGTTAAGGCAGGGGGCGACCCCAATCAGCCCCAGCATTTT
v_gene: TRBV18; abundance: NA; j_gene: TRBJ1-2; d_gene: NA; CDR3aa: CASSPVEGLYGYTF; CDR3nt: TGTGCCAGCTCACCAGTAGAGGGACTCTATGGCTACACCTTC